These 21 T cell receptor beta chains were all obtained from the same sample, sequenced in a study of graft-versus-host responses after intestinal transplantation. Using immunoSEQ multiplex PCR, the repertoire was profiled, and TCRdb retains in-frame clones only, with some absent. The repertoire consists of over 100,000 clones, with more than 75% occurring once and the leading ten covering approximately 0.97%. These receptors lack a known antigen. Sequenced here: unstimulated CD4+ T cells sorted from spleen or lymph node cells, sampled before intestinal transplant. These receptors originate from a human donor who received an intestinal transplant.

The chain couples TRBV27 to TRBJ2-1, with D perhaps TRBD1 (5 bases). V lost 3 bases to trimming and J lost 2 bases, with 8 bases between them. The CDR3 is 14 amino acids. Per the germline V gene, CDR1 is MNHEY and CDR2 is SMNVEV (reference sequence). The CDR3 is CASSFRQPYNEQFF. In DNA, the CDR3 is TGTGCCAGCAGTTTCAGACAGCCCTACAATGAGCAGTTCTTC.

V is TRBV28 and J is TRBJ2-7, with TRBD2 matching 10 bases. From germline, CDR1 is MDHEN and CDR2 SYDVKM. The ends lost 6 bases at V and 6 bases at J; junction bases unmatched: 8. The CDR3 loop spans 14 amino acids. The CDR3 DNA is TGTGCCAGCAGCCGTCCTAGCGGGAGACCCGAGCAGTACTTC. Its translation is CASSRPSGRPEQYF. The variable domain in full, completed from reference TRBV28 and TRBJ2-7, reads DVKVTQSSRYLVKRTGEKVFLECVQDMDHENMFWYRQDPGLGLRLIYFSYDVKMKEKGDIPEGYSVSREKKERFSLILESASTNQTSMYLCASSRPSGRPEQYFGPGTRLTVT.

This clone showed up just once. This sequence joins TRBV7-9 and TRBJ2-1, with 8 bases matching TRBD1. This CDR3 spans 15 amino acids. Germline V gene data show CDR1 as SEHNR and CDR2 as FQNEAQ (reference sequence). The trim removed 5 bases at V and 6 bases at J, leaving 9 bases unmatched. The CDR3 loop reads CASSPPGTGINEQFF. Here the CDR3 DNA reads TGTGCCAGCAGCCCTCCCGGGACAGGTATCAATGAGCAGTTCTTC.

J is TRBJ1-2 and V is TRBV6-5; 7 nucleotides match TRBD1. The length of the CDR3 is 13 residues. In germline, CDR1 is MNHEY, CDR2 SVGAGI. The V segment lost 4 bases and the J segment 7 bases; nucleotides outside the gene matches: 6. The CDR3 sequence is CASSSQGIGGYTF. CDR3 sequence (DNA): TGTGCCAGCAGTTCACAGGGGATCGGTGGCTACACCTTC.

This rearrangement joins TRBV19 to TRBJ2-2; D gene unclear. CDR1 is LNHDA and CDR2 is SQIVND in the germline V gene (reference sequence). Trimming stripped 0 bases from V and 3 bases from J, with 5 bases between. CDR3 length: 14 amino acids. In DNA, the CDR3 is TGTGCCAGTAGTATAGAGGCCTACACCGGGGAGCTGTTTTTT. Protein product: CASSIEAYTGELFF.

The sample holds one count of this clone. The chain joins TRBV10-2 to TRBJ2-5; 8 bases fit TRBD1. From germline, CDR1 is WSHSY and CDR2 SAAADI. The V and J ends lost 6 bases and 4 bases, in that order; junction bases with no gene match: 4. The CDR3 contains 13 residues. The CDR3 nucleotides read TGCGCCAGCAGGGAGACAGGGGCAGAGACCCAGTACTTC. This gives the protein CASRETGAETQYF.

Only a few counts were recorded for this clone. The CDR3 sequence: CASSSMPGGEQFF. CDR3 sequence (DNA): TGTGCCAGCAGCTCCATGCCGGGGGGTGAGCAGTTCTTC. The V and J genes are TRBV7-6 and TRBJ2-1; 7 bases line up with TRBD2. Germline CDR1 SGHVS, CDR2 FNYEAQ. V lost 4 bases to trimming and J lost 9 bases; unmatched junction nucleotides: 6. The CDR3 consists of 13 residues.

V and J are TRBV11-2 and TRBJ2-1; D remains ambiguous. The CDR3 runs 13 residues. Germline lookup yields CDR1 SGHAT and CDR2 FQNNGV. V gave up 3 bases and J gave up 6 bases, with 9 bases separating them. CDR3 nucleotide sequence: TGTGCCAGCAGCTTTCTCAGAGGCAATGAGCAGTTCTTC. Translating it yields CASSFLRGNEQFF.

V is TRBV5-1 and J is TRBJ2-3; D is unresolved. Germline CDR1 SGHRS, CDR2 YFSETQ. The CDR3 spans 15 residues. The V gene lost 5 bases and the J gene lost 1 base, with 14 bases spanning the gap. The CDR3 reads CASRVDPLGTDTQYF. CDR3 nucleotide sequence: TGCGCCAGCAGGGTGGATCCTCTAGGCACAGATACGCAGTATTTT.

V and J are TRBV5-1 and TRBJ1-2; 9 bases are shared with TRBD1. V lost 1 base to trimming and J lost 8 bases; unmatched junction nucleotides: 6. There are 14 residues in the CDR3. CDR1 and CDR2 from the germline V gene are SGHRS and YFSETQ. The CDR3: CASSLWTGDAGYTF. The CDR3 DNA reads as TGCGCCAGCAGCTTGTGGACAGGGGACGCCGGCTACACCTTC.

This clone came up a few times. The chain couples TRBV11-2 to TRBJ2-2; D is possibly TRBD1 or TRBD2 (5 bases each). CDR1 SGHAT and CDR2 FQNNGV come from the germline V gene. This CDR3 is built from 14 residues. V lost 4 bases and J lost 2, with 8 bases in between. The CDR3 region has the DNA TGTGCCAGCAGCTCCGGGACCAACACCGGGGAGCTGTTTTTT. Encoded protein: CASSSGTNTGELFF.

The chain links TRBV7-2 to TRBJ2-7; 7 nucleotides line up with TRBD2. With 8 bases clipped from V and 4 bases from J, the junction kept 11 bases outside the gene matches. This CDR3 region has 14 residues. Germline V gene sequence: CDR1 SGHTA, CDR2 FQGNSA. The CDR3 nucleotides are TGTGCCAGCGTGGGCGGGGGACTACCTTACGAGCAGTACTTC. It yields the protein CASVGGGLPYEQYF. Full variable domain (remainder filled in from reference TRBV7-2 and TRBJ2-7): GAGVSQSPSNKVTEKGKDVELRCDPISGHTALYWYRQSLGQGLEFLIYFQGNSAPDKSGLPSDRFSAERTGGSVSTLTIQRTQQEDSAVYLCASVGGGLPYEQYFGPGTRLTVT.

This chain joins TRBV10-2 and TRBJ1-4, with 7 bases matching TRBD1. The CDR3 consists of 14 residues. The trim removed 5 bases at V and 5 bases at J, leaving 5 bases unmatched. The germline CDR1 and CDR2 sequences are WSHSY and SAAADI. CDR3 in amino acids: CASSPGQANEKLFF. The CDR3 DNA reads as TGCGCCAGCAGTCCCGGACAGGCCAATGAAAAACTGTTTTTT.

The chain combines TRBV10-3 with TRBJ2-3; D call uncertain. The length of the CDR3 is 12 residues. V shed 0 bases and J shed 6 bases, with 4 bases lying between them. Germline lookup yields CDR1 ENHRY and CDR2 SYGVKD. The CDR3 DNA sequence: TGTGCCATCAGTGAGTCAAGGGATACGCAGTATTTT. This codes for CAISESRDTQYF.

This sequence joins TRBV6-1 and TRBJ1-5; a possible D gene is TRBD1 (6 bases). Deletions cut 8 bases from V and 4 bases from J, with 18 bases between. Germline lookup yields CDR1 MNHNS and CDR2 SASEGT. The CDR3 contains 15 residues. The CDR3 DNA reads as TGTGCCAGCCGGGGGCTTCGGACCACTAATCAGCCCCAGCATTTT. Amino acids: CASRGLRTTNQPQHF.

This clone was recorded once. The rearrangement joins TRBV6-6 to TRBJ1-4; perhaps TRBD1 as D (5 bases). Germline V lookup: CDR1 MNHNY, CDR2 SVGAGI (reference sequence). The germline V and J ends were trimmed by 0 bases and 4 bases, with 9 bases remaining between them. The CDR3 covers 15 residues. The CDR3 DNA reads as TGTGCCAGCAGTTACTCGGGACGGAATAATGAAAAACTGTTTTTT. Residues: CASSYSGRNNEKLFF.

This chain joins TRBV15 and TRBJ2-5; D remains ambiguous. With 1 base removed from V and 2 bases from J, the gap between germline ends came to 5 bases. The CDR3 spans 13 residues. Germline V lookup: CDR1 LNHNV, CDR2 YYDKDF (reference sequence). The CDR3 here is CATSRAVQETQYF. The CDR3 DNA reads as TGTGCCACCAGCAGAGCCGTGCAAGAGACCCAGTACTTC.

The chain joins TRBV13 to TRBJ2-7, with TRBD2 matching 7 bases. The CDR3 loop spans 17 amino acids. The V and J ends lost 5 bases and 2 bases, in that order; junction bases with no gene match: 15. Germline lookup yields CDR1 PRHDT and CDR2 FYEKMQ (reference sequence). CDR3 amino acids: CASSPHVGDYGTYEQYF. Here the CDR3 DNA reads TGTGCCAGCAGCCCTCATGTAGGGGACTACGGAACCTACGAGCAGTACTTC.

V is TRBV2 and J is TRBJ1-5; the D gene is possibly TRBD1 (5 bases). Trimming removed 7 bases at V and 2 bases at J, with 15 bases between. The CDR3 consists of 15 residues. The germline V gene has CDR1 SNHLY and CDR2 FYNNEI. CDR3 coding DNA: TGTGCCAGCACAAGAAGGGAAGGGGGCAATCAGCCCCAGCATTTT. It translates to CASTRREGGNQPQHF.

The genes are TRBV5-1 and TRBJ2-1, with 9 bases fitting TRBD2. CDR1 and CDR2 (germline): SGHRS, YFSETQ. Trimming took 1 base from V and 9 from J; bases not matched to a gene: 8. There are 15 residues in the CDR3. DNA for the CDR3: TGCGCCAGCAGCTTGAATGTCCTAGCGGGAACTGAGCAGTTCTTC. It yields the protein CASSLNVLAGTEQFF.

V usage is TRBV2 and J usage is TRBJ2-7; TRBD2 agrees at 7 bases. CDR1 and CDR2 from the germline V gene are SNHLY and FYNNEI. V shed 3 bases, J shed 5 bases, and the junction held 7 bases outside the gene matches. This CDR3 spans 14 amino acids. The CDR3 coding sequence is TGTGCCAGCAGTGATCCCGGGACTATGCACGAGCAGTACTTC. This codes for CASSDPGTMHEQYF.